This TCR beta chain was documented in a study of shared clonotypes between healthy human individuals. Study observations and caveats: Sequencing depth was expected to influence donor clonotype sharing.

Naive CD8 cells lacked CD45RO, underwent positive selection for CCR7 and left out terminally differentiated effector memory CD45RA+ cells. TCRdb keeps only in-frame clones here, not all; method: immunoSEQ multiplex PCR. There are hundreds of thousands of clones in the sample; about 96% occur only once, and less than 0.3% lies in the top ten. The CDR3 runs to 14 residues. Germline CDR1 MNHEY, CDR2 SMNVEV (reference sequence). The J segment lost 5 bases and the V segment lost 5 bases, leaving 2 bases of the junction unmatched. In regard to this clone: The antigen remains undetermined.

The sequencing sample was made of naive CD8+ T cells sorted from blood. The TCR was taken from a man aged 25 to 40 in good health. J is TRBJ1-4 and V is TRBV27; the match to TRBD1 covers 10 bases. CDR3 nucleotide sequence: TGTGCCAGCAGTGGGACAGGGGCGAATGAAAAACTGTTTTTT. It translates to CASSGTGANEKLFF.